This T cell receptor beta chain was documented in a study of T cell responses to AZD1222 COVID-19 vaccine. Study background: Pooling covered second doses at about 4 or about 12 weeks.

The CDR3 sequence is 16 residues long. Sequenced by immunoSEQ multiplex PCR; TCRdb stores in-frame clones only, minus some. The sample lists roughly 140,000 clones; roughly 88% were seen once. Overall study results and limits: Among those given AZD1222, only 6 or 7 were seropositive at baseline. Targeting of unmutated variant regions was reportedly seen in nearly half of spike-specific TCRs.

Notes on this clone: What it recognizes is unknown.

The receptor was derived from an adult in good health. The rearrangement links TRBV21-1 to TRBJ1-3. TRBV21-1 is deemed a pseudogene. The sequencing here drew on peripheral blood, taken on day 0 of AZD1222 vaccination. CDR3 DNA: TGTGCCAGCAGCAATTATTTGGAGAGCTCTGGAAACACCATATATTTT. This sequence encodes CASSNYLESSGNTIYF.